This T cell receptor (beta chain) came from a study of a mutant IDH1 vaccine in newly diagnosed glioma. Study-wide context: Treated individuals were around 60% male and roughly 38% female, averaging roughly 44 years of age. V12 occurred at week 35 and V13 at week 47.

Assay used: immunoSEQ multiplex PCR; TCRdb lists only in-frame clones, some missing. This sample has approximately 32,000 clones, with approximately 89% found just once. The germline V gene has CDR1 SGHRS and CDR2 YFSETQ. V lost 5 bases to trimming and J lost 3 bases; unmatched junction nucleotides: 11. The CDR3 extends over 15 amino acids. The table lists this clone with a count of one. What it binds is not known. Time point: week 47, end of study. The vaccine gave 300 ug of a 20-mer mutant IDH1 peptide subcutaneously per dose. The chain carries TRBV5-1 and TRBJ2-7; 7 nucleotides match TRBD1. This TCR came from a middle-aged man with glioma. The sample consisted of PBMCs, taken from a glioma patient whose treatment included an IDH1 peptide vaccine. The CDR3 sequence: CASRKGRDRDYEQYF. The CDR3 DNA reads as TGCGCCAGCAGAAAAGGCCGGGACAGAGACTACGAGCAGTACTTC.